What follows are 11 T cell receptor beta chains derived from one specimen sequenced in a study of shared clonotypes between healthy human individuals. Data came from immunoSEQ multiplex PCR; TCRdb stores just in-frame clones and leaves some out. The data show about 2 million clones, with roughly 94% seen just once and about 0.13% held by the top ten. Specimen: naive CD4+ T cells sorted from blood. The sample's subset: CD45RA+ positively selected. Receptors originate from a young man in good health.

The V gene is TRBV19, the J gene TRBJ1-1; weak D call: TRBD1 (6 bases). The V gene lost 9 bases and the J gene lost 4 bases, with 12 bases spanning the gap. CDR1 LNHDA and CDR2 SQIVND come from the germline V gene (reference sequence). This CDR3 region has 12 residues. CDR3 residues: CASRDTGTEAFF. The CDR3 DNA is TGTGCCAGCCGGGACACCGGCACTGAAGCTTTCTTT.

The chain is built from TRBV5-1 and TRBJ2-1, with 9 nucleotides matching TRBD1. This CDR3 contains 15 residues. The trim removed 5 bases at V and 2 bases at J, leaving 5 bases unmatched. Per the germline V gene, CDR1 is SGHRS and CDR2 is YFSETQ. CDR3 sequence: CASRAGTGTYNEQFF. DNA for the CDR3: TGCGCCAGCAGGGCCGGGACAGGGACCTACAATGAGCAGTTCTTC.

V is TRBV9 and J is TRBJ2-3, with D unclear. The CDR3 length is 14 residues. Per germline, CDR1 SGDLS and CDR2 YYNGEE. V was trimmed by 4 bases and J by 5 bases, leaving 14 bases between them. This CDR3 reads CASSSEYAGDTQYF. DNA of the CDR3: TGTGCCAGCAGCTCAGAGTACGCCGGAGATACGCAGTATTTT.

The chain combines TRBV2 with TRBJ1-1; no definite D call. Germline-derived CDR1 and CDR2 are SNHLY and FYNNEI. This CDR3 region has 15 residues. V was shortened by 0 bases and J by 1 base, with 9 bases between the two germline ends. The CDR3 sequence is CASSEASQRNTEAFF. The CDR3 coding sequence is TGTGCCAGCAGTGAAGCGAGTCAGAGGAACACTGAAGCTTTCTTT.

V is TRBV7-2 and J is TRBJ2-3; D may be TRBD1 (6 bases). The CDR3 has 15 residues. Germline V gene lookup returns CDR1 SGHTA and CDR2 FQGNSA. Trimming took off 2 bases at V and 2 bases at J, with 11 bases between the two ends. CDR3: CASSLRGQYTDTQYF. In DNA form, the CDR3 reads TGTGCCAGCAGCTTAAGAGGACAGTACACAGATACGCAGTATTTT.

The rearrangement uses TRBV6-5 and TRBJ2-7, with 7 bases fitting TRBD1. With 5 bases clipped from V and 0 bases from J, the junction kept 7 bases outside the gene matches. The CDR3 has 15 amino acids. Germline loops: CDR1 MNHEY, CDR2 SVGAGI. CDR3 loop: CASSTGTVSSYEQYF. Written as DNA, the CDR3 is TGTGCCAGCAGTACGGGGACAGTCAGCTCCTACGAGCAGTACTTC.

V and J are TRBV2 and TRBJ2-3; 14 positions match TRBD2. V trimming: 7 bases; J trimming: 2 bases; junction bases outside the gene matches: 17. Germline V gives CDR1 SNHLY, CDR2 FYNNEI. The length of the CDR3 is 20 residues. The CDR3 is CASKKGFGTSGGYLTDTQYF. The CDR3 DNA follows: TGTGCCAGCAAGAAAGGCTTCGGGACTAGCGGGGGTTACCTCACAGATACGCAGTATTTT.

V and J are TRBV28 and TRBJ1-2, with 9 bases that match TRBD1. Germline CDR1 is MDHEN and CDR2 is SYDVKM. The CDR3 has 16 residues. V gave up 4 bases and J gave up 8 bases; unmatched junction bases: 14. The DNA of the CDR3 is TGTGCCAGCAGTTCACCGGGACAGGGACCCTTAGGGGGCTACACCTTC. Protein product: CASSSPGQGPLGGYTF.

This chain joins TRBV2 and TRBJ1-1; D unresolved. The length of the CDR3 is 11 residues. The V end was cut by 9 bases, the J end by 5 bases, with 10 bases between. From germline, CDR1 is SNHLY and CDR2 FYNNEI. CDR3 residues: CASEGPTEAFF. In DNA form, the CDR3 reads TGTGCCAGTGAGGGTCCAACTGAAGCTTTCTTT.

The CDR3 DNA reads TGCGCCAGCAGTGAAGGACAGGGTATCTCCTACGAGCAGTACTTC. Its translation: CASSEGQGISYEQYF. The V and J genes are TRBV10-1 and TRBJ2-7, with 8 positions matching TRBD1. Germline V gene sequence: CDR1 WNHNN, CDR2 SYGVQD (reference sequence). V lost 3 bases to trimming and J lost 0 bases; unmatched junction nucleotides: 4. This CDR3 is 15 amino acids long.

The rearrangement joins TRBV10-3 to TRBJ2-3; 7 bases fit TRBD1. Germline V gives CDR1 ENHRY, CDR2 SYGVKD. This CDR3 is built from 17 residues. Trimming took 0 bases from V and 0 from J; bases not matched to a gene: 6. The CDR3 DNA reads as TGTGCCATCAGTGAGTCTTGGGGACAGACTAGCACAGATACGCAGTATTTT. It codes for CAISESWGQTSTDTQYF.